This T cell receptor beta chain was retrieved from a study of early T cells in non-severe SARS-CoV-2 infection. For the study at large: From unsorted whole blood, bulk RNA was sequenced, and the chains remained unpaired.

Study-wide results and limits: Private and CD4 specificities were missed by VDJdb matching, which favored anti-spike CD8 responses.

This clonotype was counted at least ten times. Its antigen remains unidentified. The ends were cut back, 6 bases at V and 0 bases at J, with 8 bases in the middle. This CDR3 spans 13 amino acids. Germline CDR1 and CDR2: SNHLY and FYNNEI. Unique molecular identifiers were added to individual cDNA molecules. Using its own MiXCR run on the 5' RACE reads, TCRdb lists one record per CDR3 protein. The data show about 30,000 distinct CDR3 sequences, 6.6% seen once. Source material: whole blood. V and J are TRBV2 and TRBJ1-1; D is unclear. This receptor was taken from an adult who was a healthcare worker with PCR-confirmed SARS-CoV-2 infection or an uninfected control (not recorded which). CDR3 bases: TGTGCCAGCAGGCGGTACATGAACACTGAAGCTTTCTTT. It translates to CASRRYMNTEAFF.